These 28 T cell receptor beta chains were sequenced from one sample in a study of blood T cell repertoires in COVID-19. TCRdb's copy holds only in-frame clones and misses some; the assay was immunoSEQ multiplex PCR. The sample holds nearly 200,000 clones; approximately 88% are singletons and the top ten take over 7%. Specimen: PBMCs or T cells enriched from blood (not recorded which). These TCRs come from a woman between 18 and 29 years old who had recovered from COVID-19.

This clone has just a few counts. This chain links TRBV19 with TRBJ2-2; TRBD1 matches 7 bases. CDR1 is LNHDA, CDR2 SQIVND, per germline (reference sequence). V lost 6 bases, J lost 3 bases, and 7 bases stayed unmatched. CDR3 length: 15 amino acids. The CDR3 nucleotides are TGTGCCAGTAGAGAGACAGGGCGGGACACCGGGGAGCTGTTTTTT. Its translation: CASRETGRDTGELFF.

To note about this clone: Other DNA sequences of this sample code for an identical CDR3. The rearrangement links TRBV27 to TRBJ1-1, with D tentatively TRBD1 (6 bases). Per the germline V gene, CDR1 is MNHEY and CDR2 is SMNVEV (reference sequence). The CDR3 is 14 amino acids. The V end lost 3 bases, the J end lost 4 bases, and 12 bases lay between the germline ends. CDR3 residues: CASSLGRGGTEAFF. Written as DNA, the CDR3 is TGTGCCAGCAGTTTGGGCAGGGGTGGCACTGAAGCTTTCTTT.

The chain uses TRBV6-5 and TRBJ2-7; D possibly corresponds to TRBD2 (5 bases). The CDR3 extends over 13 amino acids. Per the germline V gene, CDR1 is MNHEY and CDR2 is SVGAGI. Trimming took off 7 bases at V and 6 bases at J, with 16 bases between the two ends. This CDR3 reads CASNNGESSEQYF. CDR3 nucleotides: TGTGCCAGCAATAACGGGGAATCAAGCGAGCAGTACTTC.

This clone was counted a single time. The chain links TRBV5-4 to TRBJ1-2, with unresolved D. This CDR3 region has 13 residues. Per the germline V gene, CDR1 is SGHNT and CDR2 is YYREEE (reference sequence). Trimming shortened V by 0 bases and J by 7 bases, and 10 bases separated the two germline ends. CDR3 in amino acids: CASSLGESRGYTF. Written as DNA, the CDR3 is TGTGCCAGCAGCTTGGGGGAGTCTCGTGGCTACACCTTC.

The V and J genes are TRBV4-1 and TRBJ2-2; the D gene is possibly TRBD2 (6 bases). CDR3 size: 17 residues. The ends were cut back, 1 base at V and 4 bases at J, with 16 bases in the middle. Per the germline V gene, CDR1 is MGHRA and CDR2 is YSYEKL. The CDR3 nucleotides are TGCGCCAGCAGCCAAGTTGACATGGGACTGAGCACCGGGGAGCTGTTTTTT. As protein: CASSQVDMGLSTGELFF.

V usage is TRBV28 and J usage is TRBJ2-5, with D perhaps matching TRBD1 (5 bases). V was shortened by 4 bases and J by 2 bases, with 17 bases between the two germline ends. This CDR3 has 16 residues. Looked up from germline, CDR1 is MDHEN and CDR2 is SYDVKM. For the CDR3, the DNA is TGTGCCAGCAGTTCGCTCGTGGGGCGCTGGCAAGAGACCCAGTACTTC. Protein product: CASSSLVGRWQETQYF.

This chain uses TRBV12-3 or TRBV12-4 with TRBJ1-5; possibly TRBD1 for D (6 bases). The CDR3 has 12 residues. Trimming cost V 7 bases and J 5 bases, with 9 bases left between them. Here the CDR3 reads CASKEGDQPQHF. CDR3 nucleotides: TGTGCCAGCAAAGAGGGGGATCAGCCCCAGCATTTT.

The chain is built from TRBV4-1 and TRBJ1-1; the D is unclear. The V gene lost 5 bases and the J gene lost 4 bases, with 17 bases spanning the gap. The CDR3 runs 15 residues. Germline V gives CDR1 MGHRA, CDR2 YSYEKL. CDR3 DNA sequence: TGCGCCAGCAGCGCCCCACAGAAAGAGAGCACTGAAGCTTTCTTT. Amino acids: CASSAPQKESTEAFF.

The gene calls are TRBV9 and TRBJ2-3; 7 bases agree with TRBD1. J lost 6 bases, V lost 2 bases, and 12 bases had no gene match. The CDR3 spans 16 residues. Germline CDR1 is SGDLS and CDR2 is YYNGEE. The CDR3 spells CASSVRGTVGEDTQYF. CDR3 bases: TGTGCCAGCAGCGTCCGTGGGACAGTAGGTGAGGATACGCAGTATTTT. Variable domain in full (rest from reference TRBV9 and TRBJ2-3): DSGVTQTPKHLITATGQRVTLRCSPRSGDLSVYWYQQSLDQGLQFLIQYYNGEERAKGNILERFSAQQFPDLHSELNLSSLELGDSALYFCASSVRGTVGEDTQYFGPGTRLTVL.

The chain recombines TRBV11-2 with TRBJ1-3, with a tentative D call TRBD1 (5 bases). CDR1 is SGHAT and CDR2 is FQNNGV in the germline V gene. This CDR3 has 14 residues. V was clipped by 1 base and J by 8 bases, with 12 bases between them. CDR3 residues: CASSLVQGFDTIYF. Written as DNA, the CDR3 is TGTGCCAGCAGCTTAGTGCAGGGCTTTGACACCATATATTTT.

The chain is built from TRBV23-1 and TRBJ1-5, with TRBD1 as a possible D gene (5 bases). TRBV23-1 is designated an ORF whose function remains uncertain. The CDR3 is 16 amino acids. Trimming cost V 3 bases and J 3 bases, with 15 bases left between them. Written as DNA, the CDR3 is TGCGCCAGCAGTCAGGACAAGGCTACCTCCAATCAGCCCCAGCATTTT. Encoded protein: CASSQDKATSNQPQHF.

This sequence joins TRBV7-9 and TRBJ2-3; possibly TRBD2 for D (7 bases). The CDR3 totals 13 residues. CDR1 and CDR2 from the germline V gene are SEHNR and FQNEAQ (reference sequence). V was trimmed by 5 bases and J by 10 bases, leaving 16 bases between them. The CDR3 reads CASSPQGRVAQYF. For the CDR3, the DNA is TGTGCCAGCAGCCCCCAGGGGAGGGTGGCGCAGTATTTT. The variable domain in full, with the rest retrieved from reference TRBV7-9 and TRBJ2-3, is DTGVSQNPRHKITKRGQNVTFRCDPISEHNRLYWYRQTLGQGPEFLTYFQNEAQLEKSRLLSDRFSAERPKGSFSTLEIQRTEQGDSAMYLCASSPQGRVAQYFGPGTRLTVL.

The chain couples TRBV28 to TRBJ2-3; D is possibly TRBD2 (6 bases). V was cut by 6 bases and J by 0 bases, with 10 bases left in between. Germline V gives CDR1 MDHEN, CDR2 SYDVKM. This CDR3 has 14 residues. CDR3 bases: TGTGCCAGCAGACGGGGGTATAGCACAGATACGCAGTATTTT. This sequence encodes CASRRGYSTDTQYF.

This clone was observed once. The rearrangement uses TRBV19 and TRBJ1-2; D is ambiguous. The CDR3 extends over 15 amino acids. V lost 6 bases, J lost 0 bases, and 14 bases lay in between. Germline-derived CDR1 and CDR2 are LNHDA and SQIVND (reference sequence). CDR3 DNA sequence: TGTGCCAGTAGAACCCGGGGAGCTGCTAACTATGGCTACACCTTC. Translating it yields CASRTRGAANYGYTF.

This clone appeared a single time. V gene TRBV2 combines with J gene TRBJ2-5; D is unclear. Trimming stripped 4 bases from V and 0 bases from J, with 6 bases between. The CDR3 is 13 residues long. The germline CDR1 and CDR2 sequences are SNHLY and FYNNEI. CDR3 sequence: CASSGDYQETQYF. CDR3 coding DNA: TGTGCCAGCAGTGGAGACTACCAAGAGACCCAGTACTTC.

The chain uses TRBV7-3 and TRBJ2-1, with 9 nucleotides matching TRBD1. The ends lost 5 bases at V and 4 bases at J; junction bases unmatched: 6. The germline gives CDR1 SGHTA, CDR2 FQGTGA. The CDR3 is 15 amino acids. The CDR3 nucleotides read TGTGCCAGCAGCCCGGGACAGGGCCTTTACAATGAGCAGTTCTTC. This translates into CASSPGQGLYNEQFF.

This clone came up once. The chain is built from TRBV4-2 and TRBJ1-1; tentatively, D is TRBD1 (5 bases). CDR1 and CDR2 from the germline V gene are LGHNA and YNFKEQ. The CDR3 loop spans 15 amino acids. V gave up 0 bases and J gave up 4 bases, with 12 bases separating them. The CDR3 DNA reads as TGTGCCAGCAGCCAAGAGGTTAGGGGAGGCACTGAAGCTTTCTTT. Protein: CASSQEVRGGTEAFF.

V usage is TRBV19 and J usage is TRBJ1-1; unclear D gene. Trimming shortened V by 5 bases and J by 3 bases, and 25 bases separated the two germline ends. Germline loops: CDR1 LNHDA, CDR2 SQIVND (reference sequence). The CDR3 length is 18 residues. The CDR3 region has the DNA TGTGCCAGTAGTCCCCTTAAATGGTACGGGGATTCGGACACTGAAGCTTTCTTT. It specifies CASSPLKWYGDSDTEAFF.

The CDR3 here is CASGQGKNIQYF. In DNA form, the CDR3 reads TGTGCCAGCGGACAGGGCAAAAACATTCAGTACTTC. The V call is TRBV11-2, the J call TRBJ2-4; the match to TRBD1 covers 8 bases. V lost 8 bases, J lost 3 bases, and 0 bases stayed unmatched. The CDR3 covers 12 residues. Germline V lookup: CDR1 SGHAT, CDR2 FQNNGV.

This chain connects TRBV5-5 to TRBJ2-3; D possibly corresponds to TRBD2 (5 bases). Trimming removed 4 bases from V and 14 bases from J, with 14 bases in between. In germline, CDR1 is SGHKS, CDR2 YYEKEE (reference sequence). The CDR3 loop spans 11 amino acids. CDR3: CASSASPRAYF. The CDR3, as DNA: TGTGCCAGCAGCGCCTCCCCGCGGGCGTATTTT.

The V and J genes are TRBV30 and TRBJ1-2; D remains unclear. The CDR3 runs 12 residues. Germline CDR1 is GTSNPN and CDR2 is SVGIG (reference sequence). Trimming stripped 5 bases from V and 2 bases from J, with 9 bases between. CDR3 in amino acids: CAWGDINYGYTF. CDR3 nucleotide sequence: TGTGCCTGGGGAGACATAAACTATGGCTACACCTTC.

CDR3 DNA sequence: TGTGCCAGCAGTTCAAGCTATGAGCAGTTCTTC. Protein product: CASSSSYEQFF. This sequence joins TRBV12-3 or TRBV12-4 and TRBJ2-1, with D unresolved. The germline V and J ends were trimmed by 4 bases and 8 bases, with 6 bases remaining between them. The CDR3 has 11 residues.

The chain carries TRBV3-1 (or the pseudogene TRBV3-2) and TRBJ2-7; D gene uncertain. Germline V gene sequence: CDR1 LGHDT, CDR2 YNNKEL (reference sequence). V dropped 4 bases and J dropped 3 bases, with 10 bases sitting between them. This CDR3 region has 13 residues. The CDR3 reads CASSLSTDYEQYF. DNA of the CDR3: TGTGCCAGCAGCCTATCAACAGACTACGAGCAGTACTTC.

This chain uses TRBV10-2 with TRBJ1-5; possibly TRBD1 for D (6 bases). V shed 0 bases and J shed 1 base, with 7 bases lying between them. There are 15 residues in the CDR3. The germline V gene encodes CDR1 WSHSY and CDR2 SAAADI. The CDR3 spells CASSESGASNQPQHF. The CDR3 DNA is TGCGCCAGCAGTGAGTCGGGGGCGAGCAATCAGCCCCAGCATTTT.

The rearrangement links TRBV7-9 to TRBJ1-2; D possibly corresponds to TRBD1 (6 bases). The germline V gene encodes CDR1 SEHNR and CDR2 FQNEAQ (reference sequence). The V gene lost 1 base and the J gene lost 6 bases, with 12 bases spanning the gap. The CDR3 covers 14 residues. For the CDR3, the DNA is TGTGCCAGCAGCTTAGAAACAGGGCGTAATGGCTACACCTTC. Its translation: CASSLETGRNGYTF.

V and J are TRBV19 and TRBJ2-6; D is unclear. The CDR3 is 15 amino acids. V was trimmed by 3 bases and J by 0 bases, leaving 6 bases between them. In germline, CDR1 is LNHDA, CDR2 SQIVND (reference sequence). CDR3 nucleotide sequence: TGTGCCAGTAGTATTGGCGGCTCTGGGGCCAACGTCCTGACTTTC. Its protein is CASSIGGSGANVLTF.

The V call is TRBV5-8, the J call TRBJ1-2; possible D gene TRBD1, 5 bases. Trimming left V 2 bases short and J 6 bases short, with 11 bases between. The germline V gene encodes CDR1 SGHTS and CDR2 YDEGEE. The CDR3 is 13 amino acids. The CDR3 DNA sequence: TGTGCCAGCAGCTTCCAGGGTACCAATGGCTACACCTTC. Translating gives CASSFQGTNGYTF. The whole variable domain, filled in from reference TRBV5-8 and TRBJ1-2, reads EAGVTQSPTHLIKTRGQQATLRCSPISGHTSVYWYQQALGLGLQFLLWYDEGEERNRGNFPPRFSGRQFPNYSSELNVNALELEDSALYLCASSFQGTNGYTFGSGTRLTVV.

The chain joins TRBV5-1 to TRBJ2-7; the D gene is possibly TRBD2 (6 bases). In germline, CDR1 is SGHRS, CDR2 YFSETQ. The CDR3 spans 16 residues. V shed 5 bases and J shed 2 bases, with 20 bases lying between them. CDR3 sequence: CASRSSGRDATYEQYF. Here the CDR3 DNA reads TGCGCCAGCAGAAGTAGCGGAAGGGACGCCACCTACGAGCAGTACTTC.